Shown below are 29 T cell receptor beta chains from a single sample sequenced in a study of CXCR3-negative and CXCR3-positive naive CD8 T cells. Study-wide points: CXCR3-positive naive cells had TRB CDR3s that were more hydrophobic than CXCR3-negative naive cells had.

These receptors have no identified antigens. 5' RACE that incorporated UMI labels was used to prepare the TRB cDNA libraries. No DNA is given; TCRdb re-called the 5' RACE reads and lists each CDR3 protein once. This sample's table reports some 64,000 distinct CDR3 sequences. The sample comprised naive CXCR3+ CD8+ T cells from blood. Subset noted: CD45RO-CCR7+CD27+CD95- naive CD8+ T cells expressing CXCR3 (TNR3+). Source of these receptors: a human donor in good health. Some clones in this sample may be carry-over from other donors' samples.

The V call is TRBV12-3 or TRBV12-4, the J call TRBJ2-5. This CDR3 comprises 16 residues. The CDR3 reads CASSLAQIGYPETQYF.

The V call is TRBV11-2, the J call TRBJ2-1; TCRdb designates TRBD2, a call that cannot be tested without DNA. Looked up from germline, CDR1 is SGHAT and CDR2 is FQNNGV. The CDR3 loop spans 16 amino acids. The chain's CDR3 is CASRPSSGGLYNEQFF.

The CDR3 sequence: CASRSRGGSYNEQFF. The chain employs TRBV6-2 or TRBV6-3 and TRBJ2-1; the D call of TRBD2 rests on TCRdb alone, since no DNA is present to check it. CDR1 MNHEY and CDR2 SVGEGT come from the germline V gene. This CDR3 has 15 residues.

The chain couples TRBV20-1 to TRBJ2-1. The CDR3 consists of 12 residues. CDR1 is DFQATT and CDR2 is SNEGSKA in the germline V gene (reference sequence). CDR3 loop: CSARDQGYEQFF.

This rearrangement joins TRBV6-2 or TRBV6-3 to TRBJ1-5; TCRdb proposes TRBD1, but this gene call is untestable without DNA. The CDR3 consists of 15 residues. Germline V gene data show CDR1 as MNHEY and CDR2 as SVGEGT. The chain's CDR3 is CASTPSQAMAQPQHF.

The rearrangement links TRBV9 to TRBJ1-2. The CDR3 length is 14 residues. Looked up from germline, CDR1 is SGDLS and CDR2 is YYNGEE. The CDR3 region is CASSVGLLEGHYTF.

The rearrangement uses TRBV7-6 and TRBJ1-5; with no DNA, the TCRdb D assignment of TRBD1 cannot be verified. The CDR3 spans 14 residues. Germline CDR1 is SGHVS and CDR2 is FNYEAQ. This chain's CDR3 is CASTPRGGNQPQHF.

This rearrangement joins TRBV6-5 to TRBJ1-1. CDR1 and CDR2 (germline): MNHEY, SVGAGI. The CDR3 covers 14 residues. CDR3 loop: CASSYTVMNTEAFF.

CDR3 in amino acids: CASSLVPGGWDEQFF. This chain joins TRBV12-3 or TRBV12-4 and TRBJ2-1; TCRdb indicates TRBD1, and absent DNA this call remains unverified. The CDR3 runs to 15 residues.

The rearrangement links TRBV9 to TRBJ2-1; the D call from TCRdb, TRBD2, cannot be confirmed without DNA. Germline V lookup: CDR1 SGDLS, CDR2 YYNGEE. The CDR3 runs to 17 residues. The CDR3 sequence: CASSVSSGGVLYNEQFF.

The J gene is TRBJ1-2, the V gene TRBV19. The CDR3 is 12 residues long. Germline CDR1 LNHDA, CDR2 SQIVND (reference sequence). CDR3 region: CATIRGSEGYTF.

The chain is built from TRBV20-1 and TRBJ1-1. The CDR3 length is 13 residues. The V gene's germline CDR1 is DFQATT and CDR2 SNEGSKA (reference sequence). This CDR3 reads CSAKEGLSTEAFF.

J is TRBJ1-5 and V is TRBV7-2. CDR1 and CDR2 from the germline V gene are SGHTA and FQGNSA. The CDR3 contains 18 residues. The CDR3 sequence: CASSPEGRADYSNQPQHF.

V is TRBV5-1 and J is TRBJ1-1; the TRBD1 assignment by TCRdb is unverifiable without DNA. In germline, CDR1 is SGHRS, CDR2 YFSETQ. CDR3 length: 17 residues. The CDR3 is CASSLDRGQLEYTEAFF.

This sequence joins TRBV5-1 and TRBJ2-7; TCRdb indicates TRBD2, and absent DNA this call remains unverified. Germline loops: CDR1 SGHRS, CDR2 YFSETQ. CDR3 length: 15 amino acids. This chain's CDR3 is CASSLIGPALDEQYF.

This chain links TRBV29-1 with TRBJ2-7; TCRdb proposes TRBD2, but this gene call is untestable without DNA. Germline CDR1 and CDR2: SQVTM and ANQGSEA. This CDR3 is built from 14 residues. CDR3 region: CSVRLAGLDYEQYF.

V and J are TRBV9 and TRBJ2-1; TCRdb proposes TRBD2, but this gene call is untestable without DNA. CDR3 length equals 15 residues. Germline values: CDR1 SGDLS, CDR2 YYNGEE. Here the CDR3 reads CASTPSGRGYNEQFF.

This chain connects TRBV2 to TRBJ2-7. Germline V gene sequence: CDR1 SNHLY, CDR2 FYNNEI. This CDR3 is built from 15 residues. CDR3 protein: CASSETVLRNYEQYF. Full variable domain (missing parts from reference TRBV2 and TRBJ2-7): EPEVTQTPSHQVTQMGQEVILRCVPISNHLYFYWYRQILGQKVEFLVSFYNNEISEKSEIFDDQFSVERPDGSNFTLKIRSTKLEDSAMYFCASSETVLRNYEQYFGPGTRLTVT.

This sequence joins TRBV7-9 and TRBJ2-5; TCRdb reports TRBD2, a call that lacks DNA to check it against. The germline V gene has CDR1 SEHNR and CDR2 FQNEAQ (reference sequence). This CDR3 has 15 amino acids. This CDR3 reads CASSYPARDQETQYF.

The genes are TRBV20-1 and TRBJ2-5; TCRdb's D call of TRBD1 is untestable without DNA. CDR3 length equals 14 residues. Germline V CDR1 and CDR2: DFQATT, SNEGSKA (reference sequence). CDR3 protein: CSASSSGGGGTQYF.

The CDR3 reads CASSTRDREYEQYF. V is TRBV28 and J is TRBJ2-7; the D call of TRBD1 rests on TCRdb alone, since no DNA is present to check it. Germline CDR1 MDHEN, CDR2 SYDVKM. This CDR3 contains 14 residues.

The chain carries TRBV4-3 and TRBJ1-2. CDR1 is LGHNA, CDR2 YSLEER, per germline. The CDR3 spans 13 residues. CDR3: CASSQEEPYGYTF.

The chain employs TRBV7-2 and TRBJ1-5. The length of the CDR3 is 15 residues. CDR1 SGHTA and CDR2 FQGNSA come from the germline V gene. CDR3 residues: CASSLDHVGNQPQHF.

V is TRBV7-2 and J is TRBJ2-7; there is no DNA to check the TCRdb D call of TRBD1. Germline loops: CDR1 SGHTA, CDR2 FQGNSA. The CDR3 contains 15 residues. The CDR3 loop is CASSTTAGSSYEQYF.

The chain has TRBV14 and TRBJ2-3; TCRdb selects TRBD2, and the lack of DNA leaves this call unchecked. Germline V lookup: CDR1 SGHDN, CDR2 FVKESK. The CDR3 covers 15 residues. The CDR3 region is CASSQVASGFHTQYF.

The chain combines TRBV29-1 with TRBJ2-7. This CDR3 is built from 12 residues. Germline V lookup: CDR1 SQVTM, CDR2 ANQGSEA. CDR3 residues: CSVVHLGYEQYF.

The CDR3 sequence is CASSPTGNTGELFF. This chain connects TRBV5-6 to TRBJ2-2; TCRdb's D call of TRBD1 is untestable without DNA. The CDR3 has 14 residues. The germline V gene encodes CDR1 SGHDT and CDR2 YYEEEE.

This rearrangement joins TRBV28 to TRBJ2-1; the TRBD2 assignment by TCRdb is unverifiable without DNA. Looked up from germline, CDR1 is MDHEN and CDR2 is SYDVKM. This CDR3 comprises 17 residues. The chain's CDR3 is CASSPPILRVTYNEQFF.

The CDR3 spells CASSLGSYTQYF. The chain employs TRBV12-3 or TRBV12-4 and TRBJ2-3; TCRdb's D call, TRBD2, is unchecked because there is no DNA. The CDR3 consists of 12 residues.